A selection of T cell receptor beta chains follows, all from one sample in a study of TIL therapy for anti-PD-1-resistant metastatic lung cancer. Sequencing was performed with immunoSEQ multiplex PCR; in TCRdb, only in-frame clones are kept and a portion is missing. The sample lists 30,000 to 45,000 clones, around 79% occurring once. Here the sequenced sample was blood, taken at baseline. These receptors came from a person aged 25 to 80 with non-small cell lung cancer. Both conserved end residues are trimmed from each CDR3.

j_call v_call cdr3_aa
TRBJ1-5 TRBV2 ASSRTGGNQPQH
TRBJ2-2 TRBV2 ASSGTTSGTNTGELF
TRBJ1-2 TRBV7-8 ASSSRTQKASYGYT
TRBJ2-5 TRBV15 ATSLNRVVSRQGRGETQY
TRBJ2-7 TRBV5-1 ASSYRGDEQY
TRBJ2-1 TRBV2 ASSEGRGAYNEQF
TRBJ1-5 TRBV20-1 SATGDQPQH
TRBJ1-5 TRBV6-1 ASSIWGNSNQPQH
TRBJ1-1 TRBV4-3 ASSQDLAVLGAF
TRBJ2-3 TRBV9 ASSVEGDRSDTQY
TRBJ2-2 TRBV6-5 ASGIGTGELF
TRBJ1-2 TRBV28 ASRGGWAGGRAGYT
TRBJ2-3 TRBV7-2 ASSYVGADTQY